The 27 T cell receptor beta chains below were found in one sample sequenced in a study of blood T cells in healthy people across ages. It was with a sample-barcoded 5' primer and a J-beta primer mix that a second PCR of roughly 6 to 12 cycles was run. Using its own MiXCR run on the 5' RACE reads, TCRdb lists one record per CDR3 protein. In the table there are 710,000 or so distinct CDR3 sequences, 20% to 25% of which are singletons. The sample taken for sequencing was blood. These receptors were collected from a man aged 70-80 years in good health.

The chain recombines TRBV7-9 with TRBJ1-2; possibly TRBD1 for D (5 bases). Germline V gives CDR1 SEHNR, CDR2 FQNEAQ (reference sequence). There are 14 residues in the CDR3. Between the trimmed V and J ends, which lost 5 bases and 8 bases, there was a span of 18 bases. CDR3 in DNA: TGTGCCAGCAGCCCCCTCTGGGGGGTAGAAGGCTACACCTTC. Protein: CASSPLWGVEGYTF.

The J gene is TRBJ2-1, the V gene TRBV7-7, with D maybe TRBD2 (5 bases). Trimming removed 10 bases at V and 7 bases at J, with 23 bases between. The CDR3 loop spans 15 amino acids. Germline V gene lookup returns CDR1 SSHAT and CDR2 FNYEAQ (reference sequence). Here the CDR3 reads CAIPLTTTAFNEQFF. CDR3 nucleotides: TGTGCCATCCCCCTTACGACTACGGCGTTTAATGAGCAGTTCTTC.

The table lists this clonotype with a few counts. The chain carries TRBV29-1 and TRBJ2-1; no reliable D call. The CDR3 is 14 amino acids. Trimming removed 4 bases at V and 5 bases at J, with 15 bases between. Germline CDR1 is SQVTM and CDR2 is ANQGSEA. The CDR3 DNA reads as TGCAGCGTTGGGGGTCTTGATACCCACAATGAGCAGTTCTTC. Amino acid sequence: CSVGGLDTHNEQFF.

This clonotype was recorded a few times. The gene calls are TRBV7-2 and TRBJ2-5, with unresolved D. V lost 1 base, J lost 5 bases, and 11 bases lay in between. The germline V gene has CDR1 SGHTA and CDR2 FQGNSA. This CDR3 spans 14 amino acids. CDR3 nucleotides: TGTGCCAGCAGCTTAGATACACCTTGGGAGACCCAGTACTTC. It specifies CASSLDTPWETQYF.

Notes on this clonotype: A much more abundant neighbour one base away suggests this may be a read error. The chain combines TRBV7-2 with TRBJ2-3; D gene ambiguous. In germline, CDR1 is SGHTA, CDR2 FQGNSA. This CDR3 has 13 amino acids. The V end was cut by 7 bases, the J end by 0 bases, with 8 bases between. CDR3 nucleotides: TGTGCCAGCAACCCCCCAAGCACAGATACGCAGTATTTT. Protein: CASNPPSTDTQYF.

This clonotype was observed a handful of times. The CDR3 spells CASSQFNGGYTF. CDR3 nucleotide sequence: TGCGCCAGCAGCCAATTTAATGGGGGCTACACCTTC. The chain couples TRBV4-3 to TRBJ1-2; D gene unclear. The CDR3 runs to 12 residues. V was trimmed by 2 bases and J by 8 bases, leaving 9 bases between them. Looked up from germline, CDR1 is LGHNA and CDR2 is YSLEER.

This chain joins TRBV7-8 and TRBJ2-7; 7 bases map to TRBD2. CDR3 length: 20 amino acids. With 5 bases clipped from V and 0 bases from J, the junction kept 22 bases outside the gene matches. CDR1 is SGHVS and CDR2 is FQNEAQ in the germline V gene. The CDR3 spells CASSRQLVTATSRSSYEQYF. The CDR3 nucleotides read TGTGCCAGCAGCCGACAACTCGTGACAGCGACTAGCAGGAGCTCCTACGAGCAGTACTTC. The variable domain in full, completed from reference TRBV7-8 and TRBJ2-7, reads GAGVSQSPRYKVAKRGQDVALRCDPISGHVSLFWYQQALGQGPEFLTYFQNEAQLDKSGLPSDRFFAERPEGSVSTLKIQRTQQEDSAVYLCASSRQLVTATSRSSYEQYFGPGTRLTVT.

The rearrangement links TRBV27 to TRBJ1-2; TRBD1 matches at 7 bases. V was pared by 5 bases and J by 2 bases, with 14 bases of the junction left unmatched. Germline assignment: CDR1 MNHEY and CDR2 SMNVEV (reference sequence). The CDR3 extends over 17 amino acids. The CDR3 nucleotides are TGTGCCAGCAGTCCCCGGCTTAGGGACAGACTAAACTATGGCTACACCTTC. This codes for CASSPRLRDRLNYGYTF.

In its sample, this clonotype was seen many times. The chain's CDR3 is CASSSVRQGVNYGYTF. In DNA form, the CDR3 reads TGTGCCAGCAGTTCCGTACGACAGGGGGTGAACTATGGCTACACCTTC. The V call is TRBV6-5, the J call TRBJ1-2; 9 nucleotides line up with TRBD1. CDR1 is MNHEY and CDR2 is SVGAGI in the germline V gene. Trimming at V came to 4 bases and at J to 2 bases, leaving 8 bases not matched to a gene. The CDR3 extends over 16 amino acids.

This clonotype was detected only a few times. The chain carries TRBV29-1 and TRBJ2-3; D gene unclear. CDR3 length: 11 residues. The V gene lost 4 bases and the J gene lost 9 bases, with 11 bases spanning the gap. Germline CDR1 reads SQVTM; CDR2 reads ANQGSEA. The CDR3 sequence is CSVANIETQYF. For the CDR3, the DNA is TGCAGCGTTGCAAATATCGAAACGCAGTATTTT.

Only a few counts were recorded for this clonotype. V is TRBV3-1 and J is TRBJ2-1, with no clear D. Per the germline V gene, CDR1 is LGHDT and CDR2 is YNNKEL (reference sequence). Trimming left V 1 base short and J 8 bases short, with 9 bases between. The CDR3 sequence is 13 residues long. Here the CDR3 reads CASSQAGNDEQFF. DNA for the CDR3: TGTGCCAGCAGCCAAGCCGGAAACGATGAGCAGTTCTTC.

This clonotype was picked up a small number of times. V gene TRBV5-1 combines with J gene TRBJ2-1; D call uncertain. Trimming took off 0 bases at V and 0 bases at J, with 10 bases between the two ends. The length of the CDR3 is 16 residues. Germline CDR1 reads SGHRS; CDR2 reads YFSETQ. CDR3 residues: CASSLALQSSYNEQFF. In DNA, the CDR3 is TGCGCCAGCAGCTTGGCACTTCAGAGCTCCTACAATGAGCAGTTCTTC.

This clonotype occurred many times. This chain connects TRBV7-9 to TRBJ1-2, with unresolved D. Trimming took off 6 bases at V and 4 bases at J, with 15 bases between the two ends. Germline values: CDR1 SEHNR, CDR2 FQNEAQ (reference sequence). The CDR3 covers 14 residues. The CDR3 bases are TGTGCCAGCAGTTCTTCCGCCGGGTCCTATGGCTACACCTTC. Translated, it gives CASSSSAGSYGYTF.

This clonotype was seen many times. This chain links TRBV11-3 with TRBJ2-3; D unresolved. Germline loops: CDR1 SGHNT, CDR2 YENEEA. The V end lost 2 bases, the J end lost 6 bases, and 9 bases lay between the germline ends. The CDR3 consists of 13 residues. The CDR3 region is CASSLSSLDTQYF. The CDR3 nucleotides read TGTGCCAGCAGCTTAAGCTCTCTTGATACGCAGTATTTT.

The V call is TRBV5-1, the J call TRBJ2-2; D gene unclear. Trimming took off 6 bases at V and 7 bases at J, with 7 bases between the two ends. Germline CDR1 SGHRS, CDR2 YFSETQ. This CDR3 is 11 amino acids long. CDR3 coding DNA: TGCGCCAGCACGCTCGGCGGGGAGCTGTTTTTT. This sequence encodes CASTLGGELFF.

The table lists this clonotype with many counts. In DNA, the CDR3 is TGTGCCACCAGTCAGGGACAAAATGAAAAACTGTTTTTT. Translation: CATSQGQNEKLFF. The chain recombines TRBV24-1 with TRBJ1-4; tentative D call: TRBD1 (6 bases). The V end was cut by 6 bases, the J end by 5 bases, with 9 bases between. The CDR3 is 13 amino acids. From germline, CDR1 is KGHDR and CDR2 SFDVKD.

This clonotype has only a few counts. The chain couples TRBV13 to TRBJ2-7, with D unresolved. Germline CDR1 and CDR2: PRHDT and FYEKMQ (reference sequence). The V end was cut by 3 bases, the J end by 0 bases, with 12 bases between. The CDR3 totals 15 residues. The CDR3 spells CASSFGGPSSYEQYF. The CDR3 coding sequence is TGTGCCAGCAGCTTCGGCGGCCCTAGCTCCTACGAGCAGTACTTC.

This chain links TRBV5-1 with TRBJ2-3, with 7 bases lining up with TRBD1. With V trimmed by 2 bases and J by 0 bases, 9 bases remained unmatched. The CDR3 contains 17 residues. Germline loops: CDR1 SGHRS, CDR2 YFSETQ. The CDR3 is CASSFRDSSLSTDTQYF. Here the CDR3 DNA reads TGCGCCAGCAGCTTCCGGGACAGCTCACTTAGCACAGATACGCAGTATTTT.

V and J are TRBV7-2 and TRBJ1-3; TRBD1 aligns across 7 bases. Germline V lookup: CDR1 SGHTA, CDR2 FQGNSA. The V gene end was trimmed by 5 bases and the J gene end by 4 bases; junction bases not matched to a gene: 8. The CDR3 consists of 15 residues. The CDR3 loop is CASSLERGLGNTIYF. The CDR3, as DNA: TGTGCCAGCAGCCTCGAAAGGGGGCTCGGAAACACCATATATTTT.

The J gene is TRBJ1-3, the V gene TRBV28; D not resolved. This CDR3 contains 15 residues. CDR1 and CDR2 (germline): MDHEN, SYDVKM. Trimming shortened V by 3 bases and J by 0 bases, and 9 bases separated the two germline ends. The DNA for the CDR3 is TGTGCCAGCAGTTTTGGCGCAAGCTCTGGAAACACCATATATTTT. Protein: CASSFGASSGNTIYF.

This chain links TRBV5-1 with TRBJ2-3; D uncertain. V was trimmed by 2 bases and J by 2 bases, leaving 9 bases between them. The germline V gene has CDR1 SGHRS and CDR2 YFSETQ. The CDR3 extends over 14 amino acids. The CDR3, as DNA: TGCGCCAGCAGCTTAGCTTGGAACACAGATACGCAGTATTTT. Protein: CASSLAWNTDTQYF.

The V call is TRBV20-1, the J call TRBJ1-1; the match to TRBD1 covers 12 bases. Germline CDR1 DFQATT, CDR2 SNEGSKA (reference sequence). The CDR3 consists of 15 residues. CDR3 sequence reads: CRGTGGRGLNTEAFF. The CDR3 bases are TGCAGGGGGACAGGGGGCAGGGGATTGAACACTGAAGCTTTCTTT.

In this sample, this clonotype turned up a few times. The V and J genes are TRBV6-5 and TRBJ2-5; D gene uncertain. Germline CDR1 is MNHEY and CDR2 is SVGAGI. This CDR3 comprises 12 residues. Trimming pared 6 bases from V and 5 bases from J, leaving 10 bases between. Here the CDR3 reads CASRRGDETQYF. Here the CDR3 DNA reads TGTGCCAGCAGGAGAGGTGACGAGACCCAGTACTTC.

This clonotype was detected many times. V and J are TRBV12-3 or TRBV12-4 and TRBJ2-1; D gene uncertain. This CDR3 region has 13 residues. The V end lost 4 bases, the J end lost 0 bases, and 4 bases lay between the germline ends. CDR3 in amino acids: CASSSSSYNEQFF. The CDR3 nucleotides are TGTGCCAGCAGTTCTAGCTCCTACAATGAGCAGTTCTTC.

V usage is TRBV18 and J usage is TRBJ1-1, with D unresolved. The CDR3 spans 16 residues. CDR1 and CDR2 from the germline V gene are KGHSH and LQKENI. V shed 2 bases and J shed 6 bases, with 19 bases lying between them. The CDR3 DNA follows: TGTGCCAGCTCACCATTTAATCTGAAGGAAGTGGCTGAAGCTTTCTTT. Amino acid sequence: CASSPFNLKEVAEAFF. Using reference TRBV18 and TRBJ1-1 for the parts outside the CDR3, the full variable domain is NAGVMQNPRHLVRRRGQEARLRCSPMKGHSHVYWYRQLPEEGLKFMVYLQKENIIDESGMPKERFSAEFPKEGPSILRIQQVVRGDSAAYFCASSPFNLKEVAEAFFGQGTRLTVV.

Only a few counts were recorded for this clonotype. The chain employs TRBV2 and TRBJ2-5; TRBD1 matches 8 bases. The J call is in doubt because the DNA end fits TRBJ2-1 better. CDR3 length equals 15 residues. Germline assignment: CDR1 SNHLY and CDR2 FYNNEI. The CDR3 DNA reads as TGTGCCAGCAGTACCCGGACAGGGACCTACAATGAGCAGTTCTTC. This gives the protein CASSTRTGTYNEQFF.

This clonotype has more than one count but fewer than ten. V gene TRBV3-1 combines with J gene TRBJ2-2; TRBD2 aligns across 10 bases. The germline gives CDR1 LGHDT, CDR2 YNNKEL (reference sequence). This CDR3 is 17 amino acids long. Trimming cost V 4 bases and J 7 bases; bases outside gene matches: 12. The CDR3 protein is CASSPHTQLAGFGELFF. The CDR3 coding sequence is TGTGCCAGCAGCCCACACACCCAACTAGCGGGATTCGGGGAGCTGTTTTTT.